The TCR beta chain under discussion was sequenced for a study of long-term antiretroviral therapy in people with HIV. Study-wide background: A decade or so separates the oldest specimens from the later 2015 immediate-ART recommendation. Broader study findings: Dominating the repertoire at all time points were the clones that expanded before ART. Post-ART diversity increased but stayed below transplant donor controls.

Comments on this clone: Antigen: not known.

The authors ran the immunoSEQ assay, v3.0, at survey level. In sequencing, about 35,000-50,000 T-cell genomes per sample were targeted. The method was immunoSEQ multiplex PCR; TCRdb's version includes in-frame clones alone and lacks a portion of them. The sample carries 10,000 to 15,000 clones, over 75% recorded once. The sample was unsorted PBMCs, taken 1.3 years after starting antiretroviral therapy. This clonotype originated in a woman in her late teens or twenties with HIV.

The CDR3 DNA reads TGCGCCAGCACAAACACGCCTGGAAACACCATATATTTT. The encoded protein is CASTNTPGNTIYF. V usage is TRBV10-1 and J usage is TRBJ1-3; D not certain. Germline CDR1 reads WNHNN; CDR2 reads SYGVQD (reference sequence). V was shortened by 7 bases and J by 2 bases, with 9 bases between the two germline ends. CDR3 length: 13 amino acids.